These 11 T cell receptor beta chains came from one sample sequenced in a study of shared clonotypes between healthy human individuals. The table came from immunoSEQ multiplex PCR; TCRdb's copy has only in-frame clones and leaves some out. Among some 2,100,000 clones listed, around 95% were seen once. Material for sequencing was naive CD4+ T cells sorted from blood. Subset denoted: CD45RA+ positively selected. These receptors all stem from a man aged 18 to 29 in good health.

The CDR3 region is CASSPGQGTAEQYF. The CDR3 DNA sequence: TGTGCCAGCAGTCCGGGACAGGGTACTGCCGAGCAGTACTTC. The rearrangement uses TRBV2 and TRBJ2-7; 9 positions match TRBD1. CDR1 and CDR2 from the germline V gene are SNHLY and FYNNEI. This CDR3 contains 14 residues. V shed 5 bases and J 6 bases; nucleotides not matched to a gene: 8.

The rearrangement uses TRBV5-4 and TRBJ1-2; TRBD1 might be the D (6 bases). CDR3 size: 15 residues. Per the germline V gene, CDR1 is SGHNT and CDR2 is YYREEE (reference sequence). The germline V and J ends were trimmed by 2 bases and 6 bases, with 17 bases remaining between them. The CDR3, as DNA: TGTGCCAGCAGCTTCCAACAGGGAAGTTTGGATGGCTACACCTTC. Amino acids: CASSFQQGSLDGYTF. The whole variable domain, remainder taken from reference TRBV5-4 and TRBJ1-2, is ETGVTQSPTHLIKTRGQQVTLRCSSQSGHNTVSWYQQALGQGPQFIFQYYREEENGRGNFPPRFSGLQFPNYSSELNVNALELDDSALYLCASSFQQGSLDGYTFGSGTRLTVV.

This rearrangement joins TRBV7-9 to TRBJ1-5, with D perhaps matching TRBD1 (6 bases). This CDR3 has 15 amino acids. Germline V gives CDR1 SEHNR, CDR2 FQNEAQ (reference sequence). V was shortened by 6 bases and J by 6 bases, with 18 bases between the two germline ends. CDR3 sequence reads: CASSSTTGGGQPQHF. In nucleotides, the CDR3 is TGTGCCAGCAGTTCGACTACGGGGGGCGGTCAGCCCCAGCATTTT.

As to this clone: An end of the junction differs from the germline gene, which may be a read error. The J gene is TRBJ2-7, the V gene TRBV7-9; D may be TRBD1 (6 bases). This CDR3 spans 15 amino acids. Germline V gene lookup returns CDR1 SEHNR and CDR2 FQNEAQ (reference sequence). The CDR3 sequence: CASSLEGTNSHEQYF. CDR3 DNA: TGTGCCAGCAGCTTAGAGGGGACAAACTCCCACGAGCAGTACTTC.

The chain joins TRBV2 to TRBJ2-5, with D hard to call. The CDR3 runs 16 residues. CDR1 is SNHLY, CDR2 FYNNEI, per germline. Deletions cut 2 bases from V and 3 bases from J, with 16 bases between. The CDR3 protein is CASSEYSGPAKETQYF. DNA for the CDR3: TGTGCCAGCAGTGAATATTCGGGCCCGGCAAAAGAGACCCAGTACTTC.

The chain combines TRBV4-1 with TRBJ2-1; D unclear. V was shortened by 2 bases and J by 4 bases, with 9 bases between the two germline ends. CDR1 and CDR2 (germline): MGHRA, YSYEKL. The CDR3 covers 14 residues. The CDR3 sequence: CASSQRADYNEQFF. CDR3 bases: TGCGCCAGCAGCCAAAGGGCCGATTACAATGAGCAGTTCTTC.

CDR3 in DNA: TGTGCCAGCAACGGACTAGCGGGGGAACCCTACGAGCAGTACTTC. This codes for CASNGLAGEPYEQYF. The gene calls are TRBV2 and TRBJ2-7, with 13 bases aligning to TRBD2. The V and J ends lost 7 bases and 2 bases, in that order; junction bases with no gene match: 5. The CDR3 totals 15 residues. The germline gives CDR1 SNHLY, CDR2 FYNNEI.

This chain uses TRBV2 with TRBJ2-7; tentative D call: TRBD1 (8 bases). CDR1 and CDR2 (germline): SNHLY, FYNNEI. V gave up 4 bases and J gave up 2 bases, with 15 bases separating them. This CDR3 is built from 15 residues. Here the CDR3 reads CASSAGGQGAYEQYF. CDR3 bases: TGTGCCAGCAGTGCGGGAGGACAGGGAGCCTACGAGCAGTACTTC. Looking up the rest from reference TRBV2 and TRBJ2-7 gives the full variable domain: EPEVTQTPSHQVTQMGQEVILRCVPISNHLYFYWYRQILGQKVEFLVSFYNNEISEKSEIFDDQFSVERPDGSNFTLKIRSTKLEDSAMYFCASSAGGQGAYEQYFGPGTRLTVT.

This clone was detected once. This sequence joins TRBV5-4 and TRBJ2-7; D is undetermined. V lost 3 bases and J lost 0, with 16 bases in between. There are 16 residues in the CDR3. Looked up from germline, CDR1 is SGHNT and CDR2 is YYREEE (reference sequence). In DNA form, the CDR3 reads TGTGCCAGCAGCTCGAGGACCGATCTTAGCTCCTACGAGCAGTACTTC. Protein sequence: CASSSRTDLSSYEQYF.

The V gene is TRBV7-8, the J gene TRBJ2-3, with 9 bases fitting TRBD2. The CDR3 runs to 16 residues. The germline V gene has CDR1 SGHVS and CDR2 FQNEAQ. V gave up 1 base and J gave up 3 bases; unmatched junction bases: 5. CDR3 DNA: TGTGCCAGCAGCTTAGATAAGCGGGGGGAAACAGATACGCAGTATTTT. Protein product: CASSLDKRGETDTQYF.

This chain connects TRBV5-8 to TRBJ2-5; 8 bases are shared with TRBD1. CDR3 size: 13 residues. The germline V gene encodes CDR1 SGHTS and CDR2 YDEGEE. V was pared by 8 bases and J by 4 bases, with 7 bases of the junction left unmatched. In DNA, the CDR3 is TGTGCCAGTAAGGACAGGGCGGGAGAGACCCAGTACTTC. Its translation is CASKDRAGETQYF.